The entry below gives a single TCR beta chain sequence along with its context. The sample originates from a study of shared clonotypes between healthy human individuals. Generated by immunoSEQ multiplex PCR, the TCRdb table keeps only in-frame clones and is missing some. The table has 2 million to 2.5 million clones, more than 90% seen once. Germline trimming cut 3 bases from V and 2 bases from J; bases unmatched to any gene: 3. The CDR3 runs 14 residues. Germline CDR1 SNHLY, CDR2 FYNNEI. Sequenced material: naive CD4+ T cells sorted from blood. The subset here: CD45RA+ positively selected. The receptor was isolated from a man younger than 35 in good health. The chain combines TRBV2 with TRBJ2-7; 8 bases map to TRBD1. DNA of the CDR3: TGTGCCAGCAGTGAGGACAGGGCCACCTACGAGCAGTACTTC. Its translation: CASSEDRATYEQYF.